This T cell receptor beta chain was captured by sequencing in a study of blood T cell repertoires in COVID-19. Looking at the study overall: Sites across the United States, Italy and Spain contributed samples from acute and convalescent COVID-19. T cells, B-cell-depleted T cells, or PBMCs supplied cDNA or gDNA.

Original processing notes: The assay estimated nucleated cells by amplifying reference gene primers. Profiled with immunoSEQ multiplex PCR; TCRdb holds only in-frame clones, not every one. D and trimming come from the DNA, and the V and J calls and clone size come from that table. The sample holds approximately 81,000 clones; 82% are singletons and the top ten take roughly 7.3%. CDR3 length equals 13 residues. V was trimmed by 4 bases and J by 0 bases, leaving 3 bases between them. Germline V gene sequence: CDR1 LGHDT, CDR2 YNNKEL (reference sequence). The TCR sequence derives from a human donor in a cohort sampled during active COVID-19. This rearrangement joins TRBV3-1 (or the pseudogene TRBV3-2) to TRBJ2-2, with unresolved D. Sequencing input: peripheral blood. The CDR3 nucleotides read TGTGCCAGCAGCCCCTCGAACACCGGGGAGCTGTTTTTT. It encodes CASSPSNTGELFF.